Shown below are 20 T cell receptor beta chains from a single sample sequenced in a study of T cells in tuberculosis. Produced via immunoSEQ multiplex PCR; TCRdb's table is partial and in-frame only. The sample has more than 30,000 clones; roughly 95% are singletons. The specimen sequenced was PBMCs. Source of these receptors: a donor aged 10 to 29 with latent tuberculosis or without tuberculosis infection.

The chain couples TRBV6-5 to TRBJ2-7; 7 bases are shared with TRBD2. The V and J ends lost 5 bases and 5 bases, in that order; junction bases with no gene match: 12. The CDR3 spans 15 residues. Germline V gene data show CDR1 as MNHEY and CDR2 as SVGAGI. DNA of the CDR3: TGTGCCAGCAGTCCGTCTAGCGGCCCTGACAACGAGCAGTACTTC. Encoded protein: CASSPSSGPDNEQYF.

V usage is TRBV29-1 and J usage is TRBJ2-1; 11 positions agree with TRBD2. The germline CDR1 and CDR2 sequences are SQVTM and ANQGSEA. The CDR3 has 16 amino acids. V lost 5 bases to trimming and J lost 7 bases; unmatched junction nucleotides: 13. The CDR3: CSVFGLAGTLDNEQFF. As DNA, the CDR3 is TGCAGCGTTTTTGGACTAGCGGGTACACTAGATAATGAGCAGTTCTTC.

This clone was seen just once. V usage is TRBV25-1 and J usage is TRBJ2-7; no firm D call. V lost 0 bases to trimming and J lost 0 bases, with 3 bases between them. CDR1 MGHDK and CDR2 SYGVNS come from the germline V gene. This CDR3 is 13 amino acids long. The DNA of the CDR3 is TGTGCCAGCAGTGAATACAACTCCTACGAGCAGTACTTC. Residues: CASSEYNSYEQYF.

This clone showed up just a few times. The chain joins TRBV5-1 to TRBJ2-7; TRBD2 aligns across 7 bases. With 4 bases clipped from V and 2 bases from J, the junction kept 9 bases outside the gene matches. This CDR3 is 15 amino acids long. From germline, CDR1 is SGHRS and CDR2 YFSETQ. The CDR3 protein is CASSRTSGTTYEQYF. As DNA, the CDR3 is TGCGCCAGCAGCCGAACGAGCGGGACTACCTACGAGCAGTACTTC.

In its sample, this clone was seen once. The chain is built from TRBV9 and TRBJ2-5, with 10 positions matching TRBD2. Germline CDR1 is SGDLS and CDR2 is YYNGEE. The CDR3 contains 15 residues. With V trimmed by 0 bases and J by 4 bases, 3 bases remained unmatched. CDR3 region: CASSVGLAGAETQYF. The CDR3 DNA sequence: TGTGCCAGCAGCGTAGGCCTAGCGGGAGCAGAGACCCAGTACTTC.

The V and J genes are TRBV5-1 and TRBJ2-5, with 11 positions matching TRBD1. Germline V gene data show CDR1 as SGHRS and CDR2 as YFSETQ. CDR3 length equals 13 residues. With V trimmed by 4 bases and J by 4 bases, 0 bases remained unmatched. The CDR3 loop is CASSGTGGETQYF. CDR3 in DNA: TGCGCCAGCAGCGGGACAGGGGGAGAGACCCAGTACTTC. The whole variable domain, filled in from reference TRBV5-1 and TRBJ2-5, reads KAGVTQTPRYLIKTRGQQVTLSCSPISGHRSVSWYQQTPGQGLQFLFEYFSETQRNKGNFPGRFSGRQFSNSRSEMNVSTLELGDSALYLCASSGTGGETQYFGPGTRLLVL.

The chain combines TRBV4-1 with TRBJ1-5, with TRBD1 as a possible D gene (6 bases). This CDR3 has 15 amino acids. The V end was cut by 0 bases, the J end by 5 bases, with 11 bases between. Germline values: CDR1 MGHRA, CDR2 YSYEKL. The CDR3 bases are TGCGCCAGCAGCCAAGATTCGGACAGCGATCAGCCCCAGCATTTT. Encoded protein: CASSQDSDSDQPQHF.

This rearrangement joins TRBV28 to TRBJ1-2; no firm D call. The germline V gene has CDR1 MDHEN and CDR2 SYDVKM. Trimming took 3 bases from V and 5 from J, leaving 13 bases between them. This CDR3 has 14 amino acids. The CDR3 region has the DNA TGTGCCAGCAGTTTTGGAGTGACCCAATATGGCTACACCTTC. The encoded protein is CASSFGVTQYGYTF.

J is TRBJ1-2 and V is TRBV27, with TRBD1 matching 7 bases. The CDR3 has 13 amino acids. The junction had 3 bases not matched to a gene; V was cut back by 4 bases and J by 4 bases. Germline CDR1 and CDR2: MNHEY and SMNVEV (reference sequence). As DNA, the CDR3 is TGTGCCAGCAGTTCCCCAGGGGGCTATGGCTACACCTTC. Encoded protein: CASSSPGGYGYTF.

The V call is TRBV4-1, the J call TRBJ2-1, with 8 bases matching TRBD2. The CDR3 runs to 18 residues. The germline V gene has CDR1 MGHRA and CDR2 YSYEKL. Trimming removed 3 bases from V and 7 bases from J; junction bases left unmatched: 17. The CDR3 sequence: CASSQYVRRASGWNEQFF. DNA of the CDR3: TGCGCCAGCAGCCAGTATGTAAGGAGGGCTAGCGGGTGGAATGAGCAGTTCTTC.

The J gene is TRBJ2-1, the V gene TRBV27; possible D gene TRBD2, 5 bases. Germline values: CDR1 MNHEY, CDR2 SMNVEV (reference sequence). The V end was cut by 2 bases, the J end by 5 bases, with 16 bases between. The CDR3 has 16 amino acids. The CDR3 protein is CASSLSGPLGDNEQFF. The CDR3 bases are TGTGCCAGCAGTTTAAGCGGTCCCCTTGGGGACAATGAGCAGTTCTTC.

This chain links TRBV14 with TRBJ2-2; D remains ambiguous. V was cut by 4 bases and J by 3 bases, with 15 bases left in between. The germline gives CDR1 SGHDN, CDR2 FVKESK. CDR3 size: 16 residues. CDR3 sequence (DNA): TGTGCCAGCAGCCCCCTTGACTCGGTGGACACCGGGGAGCTGTTTTTT. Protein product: CASSPLDSVDTGELFF.

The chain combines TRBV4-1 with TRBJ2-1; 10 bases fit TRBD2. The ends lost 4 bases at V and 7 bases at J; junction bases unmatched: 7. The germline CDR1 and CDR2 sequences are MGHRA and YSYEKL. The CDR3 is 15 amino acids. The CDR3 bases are TGCGCCAGCAGCCGAACGGGACTAGCGCTTAATGAGCAGTTCTTC. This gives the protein CASSRTGLALNEQFF.

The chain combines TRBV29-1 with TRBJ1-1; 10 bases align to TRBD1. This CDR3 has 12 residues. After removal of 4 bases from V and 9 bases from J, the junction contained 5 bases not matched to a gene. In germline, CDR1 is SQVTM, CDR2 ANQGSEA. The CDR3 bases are TGCAGCGTTGGACAGGGGGCCGAGAAAGCTTTCTTT. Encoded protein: CSVGQGAEKAFF.

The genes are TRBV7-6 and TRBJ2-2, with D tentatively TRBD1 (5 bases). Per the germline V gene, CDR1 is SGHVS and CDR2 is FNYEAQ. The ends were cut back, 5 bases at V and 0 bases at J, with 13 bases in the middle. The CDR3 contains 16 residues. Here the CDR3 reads CASSPRSGTNTGELFF. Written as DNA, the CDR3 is TGTGCCAGCAGCCCGAGATCAGGGACGAACACCGGGGAGCTGTTTTTT.

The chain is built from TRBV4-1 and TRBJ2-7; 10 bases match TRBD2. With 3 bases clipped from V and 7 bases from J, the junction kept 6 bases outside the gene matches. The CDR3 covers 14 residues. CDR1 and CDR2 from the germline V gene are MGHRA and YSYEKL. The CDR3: CASSHGTSVAEQYF. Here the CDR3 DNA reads TGCGCCAGCAGCCACGGGACTAGCGTTGCGGAGCAGTACTTC.

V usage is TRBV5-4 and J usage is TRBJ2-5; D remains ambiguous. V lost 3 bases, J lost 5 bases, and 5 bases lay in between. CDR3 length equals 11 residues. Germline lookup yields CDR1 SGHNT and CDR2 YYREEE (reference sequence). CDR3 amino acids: CASSSAETQYF. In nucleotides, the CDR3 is TGTGCCAGCAGCTCCGCGGAGACCCAGTACTTC. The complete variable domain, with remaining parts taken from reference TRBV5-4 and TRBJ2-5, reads ETGVTQSPTHLIKTRGQQVTLRCSSQSGHNTVSWYQQALGQGPQFIFQYYREEENGRGNFPPRFSGLQFPNYSSELNVNALELDDSALYLCASSSAETQYFGPGTRLLVL.

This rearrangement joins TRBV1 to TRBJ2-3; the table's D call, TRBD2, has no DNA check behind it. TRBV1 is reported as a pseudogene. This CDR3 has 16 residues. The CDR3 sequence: CTSSQGLAGATDTQYF. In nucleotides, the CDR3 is TGCACCAGCAGCCAAGGGCTAGCGGGAGCAACAGATACGCAGTATTTT.

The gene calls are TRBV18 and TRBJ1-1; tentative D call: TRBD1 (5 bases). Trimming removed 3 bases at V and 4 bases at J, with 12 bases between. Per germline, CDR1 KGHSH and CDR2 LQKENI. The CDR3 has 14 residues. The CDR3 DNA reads TGTGCCAGCTCACCCTCCCAGGGTTCCACTGAAGCTTTCTTT. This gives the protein CASSPSQGSTEAFF.

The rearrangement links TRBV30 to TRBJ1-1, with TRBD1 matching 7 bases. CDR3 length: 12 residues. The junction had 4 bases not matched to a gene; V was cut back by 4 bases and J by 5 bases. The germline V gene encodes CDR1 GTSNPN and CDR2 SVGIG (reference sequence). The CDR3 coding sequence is TGTGCCTGGAAGGGGGCCGGTACTGAAGCTTTCTTT. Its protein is CAWKGAGTEAFF.